A selection of T cell receptor beta chains follows, all from one sample in a study of cytomegalovirus exposure and HLA in healthy donors. Generated by immunoSEQ multiplex PCR, the TCRdb table keeps only in-frame clones and is missing some. The repertoire holds around 210,000 clones, with roughly 81% as singletons. Sample: PBMCs. The receptor source for this set is a girl aged 2 to 10 in good health and CMV-seronegative. CDR3s include the opening cysteine and the closing phenylalanine or tryptophan. D genes are given only for firm matches. Some rows mark clone size as missing; the rest say once, few, many or name a class of expanded clone.

TGTGCCTGGATCGGAACCCGTCAACGGAGGGTTGAAGCTTTCTTT	CAWIGTRQRRVEAFF	15	.	.	TRBV30	TRBJ1-1
TGCAGCGTTGAAGATCTGAGTTTTAATGAAAAACTGTTTTTT	CSVEDLSFNEKLFF	14	.	.	TRBV29-1	TRBJ1-4
TGTGCCAGCAGTCGCATAGACAGGGTTGCCAGAGATGGCTACACCTTC	CASSRIDRVARDGYTF	16	.	TRBD1	TRBV27	TRBJ1-2
TGTGCCTGGAGTGTACTAAATGGGTATAGTCCTGGAAACACCATATATTTT	CAWSVLNGYSPGNTIYF	17	.	.	TRBV30	TRBJ1-3
TGCGCCAGCAGCCAAGTTTTTCCGCCCGGACAGCCCATGAACACTGAAGCTTTCTTT	CASSQVFPPGQPMNTEAFF	19	.	.	TRBV4-1	TRBJ1-1
TGTGCCAGCAGTGATAGGCAGGGGGCTTTCTTTAAGGCTGAAGCTTTCTTT	CASSDRQGAFFKAEAFF	17	.	TRBD1	TRBV6-1	TRBJ1-1
TGTGCCAGCAGCCAAAGAACAGGGCTCCCCCAGTACTTC	CASSQRTGLPQYF	13	once	.	TRBV14	TRBJ2-7
TGTGCCAGCAGCTTAGGAACGACAGGGAGACTGTTTTTT	CASSLGTTGRLFF	13	.	TRBD1	TRBV11-2	TRBJ1-4
TGTGCCAGCAGCGACACCTCTAGCGGGGGGCCCACAGATACGCAGTATTTT	CASSDTSSGGPTDTQYF	17	.	TRBD2	TRBV9	TRBJ2-3
TGCGCCAGCAGCTTGGGTCAGGGGGCATCCAACACTGAAGCTTTCTTT	CASSLGQGASNTEAFF	16	.	TRBD1	TRBV5-1	TRBJ1-1
TGTGCCAGCAGCTTGGTTCGGGGAGACTCCTACAATGAGCAGTTCTTC	CASSLVRGDSYNEQFF	16	.	.	TRBV5-6	TRBJ2-1
TGCGCCAGCAGCTTGAATTCGTACCAAGAGACCCAGTACTTC	CASSLNSYQETQYF	14	.	.	TRBV5-1	TRBJ2-5
TGTGCCAGCAGCTGGGACATGAACACTGAAGCTTTCTTT	CASSWDMNTEAFF	13	.	.	TRBV7-9	TRBJ1-1
TGTGCCAGCAGCTCCTCTCGAGAGCAGTACTTC	CASSSSREQYF	11	.	.	TRBV7-9	TRBJ2-5
TGTGCCAGCAGCACCCCTATAGCGGGAAATGAGCAGTTCTTC	CASSTPIAGNEQFF	14	once	TRBD2	TRBV7-8	TRBJ2-1
TGCGCCAGCAGCTTGGGGGGGCTCGGGAGCAATCAGCCCCAGCATTTT	CASSLGGLGSNQPQHF	16	.	.	TRBV5-1	TRBJ1-5
TGCGCCAGCAGCCCACTCGGGGAAAGAACCGGGGAGCTGTTTTTT	CASSPLGERTGELFF	15	.	.	TRBV5-1	TRBJ2-2
TGTGCCAGCAGTTCGGGACTAGCGGGAGTAAAAGAGACCCAGTACTTC	CASSSGLAGVKETQYF	16	.	TRBD2	TRBV27	TRBJ2-5
TGCGCCAGCAGCTTGGGACGGCTGAGACAGGGGGCAAGGGACACTGAAGCTTTCTTT	CASSLGRLRQGARDTEAFF	19	.	TRBD1	TRBV5-1	TRBJ1-1
TGTGCCAGCAGCGTACCCAGTCCTAGCGCTTTCACAGATACGCAGTATTTT	CASSVPSPSAFTDTQYF	17	.	.	TRBV9	TRBJ2-3
TGTGCCAGCATGCAAGGCCGGGGGGGATTAGATACGCAGTATTTT	CASMQGRGGLDTQYF	15	.	TRBD2	TRBV13	TRBJ2-3
TGTGCCAGCAGCCCTGCGGGACAGGGGTTGGGTCAGCCCCAGCATTTT	CASSPAGQGLGQPQHF	16	few	TRBD1	TRBV6-6	TRBJ1-5
TGTGCCAGCAGCGTGGCTAGCGTGGACAATGAGCAGTTCTTC	CASSVASVDNEQFF	14	.	.	TRBV9	TRBJ2-1
TGTGCCAGCAGCTTGGCAGGGGGCCCCTCTGGAAACACCATATATTTT	CASSLAGGPSGNTIYF	16	.	TRBD1	TRBV5-6	TRBJ1-3
TGTGCCAGCAGCATCGTCGCGAGGGGGGAAAAACTGTTTTTT	CASSIVARGEKLFF	14	.	.	TRBV6-5	TRBJ1-4
TGTGCCGTCCACTCGGATACGCAGTATTTT	CAVHSDTQYF	10	.	.	TRBV2	TRBJ2-3
TGTGCCAGCAGAGGGCTAGCGGGAGCCGGGGAGCTGTTTTTT	CASRGLAGAGELFF	14	.	TRBD2	TRBV11-1	TRBJ2-2
TGTGCCAGCAGCTTACCAGCGTACCAAGAGACCCAGTACTTC	CASSLPAYQETQYF	14	.	.	TRBV7-9	TRBJ2-5
TGTGCCAGCAGGGACAGGGGTGCCACCGGGGAGCTGTTTTTT	CASRDRGATGELFF	14	.	TRBD1	TRBV25-1	TRBJ2-2
TGTGCCAGCTCACCAATAGCGGGGGACAGCACAGATACGCAGTATTTT	CASSPIAGDSTDTQYF	16	.	TRBD2	TRBV18	TRBJ2-3
TGCGCCAGCAGCTTGGGGCCATATGGCTACACCTTC	CASSLGPYGYTF	12	.	.	TRBV5-1	TRBJ1-2
TGCGCCAGCAGTGATGGACTGCCCTACGAGCAGTACTTC	CASSDGLPYEQYF	13	.	.	TRBV10-2	TRBJ2-7
TGTGCCAGCAGTGAAGAGGAAAAACTGTTTTTT	CASSEEEKLFF	11	.	.	TRBV25-1	TRBJ1-4
TGTGCCACCGCAAAACAGGGGGGGAGGACCTACGAGCAGTACTTC	CATAKQGGRTYEQYF	15	.	.	TRBV15	TRBJ2-7
TGCGCCAGCAGCCATACTCGAATAATTACTAGCGGGGGTAACTACGAGCAGTACTTC	CASSHTRIITSGGNYEQYF	19	few	TRBD2	TRBV4-1	TRBJ2-7
TGTGCCAGCAGTGAAGGAACTAGAAGCACAGATACGCAGTATTTT	CASSEGTRSTDTQYF	15	.	.	TRBV6-1	TRBJ2-3
TGCGCCAGCAGCGGGAAGCTGGTGGAGACCCAGTACTTC	CASSGKLVETQYF	13	once	.	TRBV10-2	TRBJ2-5
TGCAGCGTTGAAATAGCTTACGAGCAGTACTTC	CSVEIAYEQYF	11	few	.	TRBV29-1	TRBJ2-7
TGTGCCAGCAGCGTAGGGACCCCCGGGAACAATAATTCACCCCTCCACTTT	CASSVGTPGNNNSPLHF	17	.	.	TRBV9	TRBJ1-6
TGTGCCAGCAGCTCCCGGGACAGTGGCACAGATACGCAGTATTTT	CASSSRDSGTDTQYF	15	once	TRBD1	TRBV7-9	TRBJ2-3
TGTGCCAGCAGCTTATTTGCGGGCGGGCAGTACTTC	CASSLFAGGQYF	12	.	.	TRBV7-9	TRBJ2-7
TGTGCCAGCAGTGAAGGGCTAGCGGCCTACAATGAGCAGTTCTTC	CASSEGLAAYNEQFF	15	.	TRBD2	TRBV2	TRBJ2-1
TGCGCCAGCAGCCAAACGCGGACTAGCGGGAGTAGGATCAATGAGCAGTTCTTC	CASSQTRTSGSRINEQFF	18	.	TRBD2	TRBV4-1	TRBJ2-1
TGTGCCAGCAGCTTCGGGGGACAGGTTCGCACCGGGGAGCTGTTTTTT	CASSFGGQVRTGELFF	16	.	TRBD1	TRBV5-6	TRBJ2-2
TGCAGTGTAAATTATGGCTACACCTTC	CSVNYGYTF	9	.	.	TRBV20-1	TRBJ1-2
TGTGCCAGTAGTCCGGACAGGAAGGTAGCAGATACGCAGTATTTT	CASSPDRKVADTQYF	15	.	TRBD1	TRBV19	TRBJ2-3
TGTGCCAGCAGCTTAGTACCGAGCTCCTACGAGCAGTACTTC	CASSLVPSSYEQYF	14	.	.	TRBV7-8	TRBJ2-7
TGTGCCAGCAGCTGGGATACGTCAGGGTACGAGCAGTACTTC	CASSWDTSGYEQYF	14	.	.	TRBV5-4	TRBJ2-7
TGTGCCAGCAGTTTAACCCGGGACTATGGCTACACCTTC	CASSLTRDYGYTF	13	.	.	TRBV27	TRBJ1-2
TGCAGCGTGGGACTAGCGGGAGGACACTCCTACAATGAGCAGTTCTTC	CSVGLAGGHSYNEQFF	16	.	TRBD2	TRBV29-1	TRBJ2-1
TGTGCCAGCAGTTCGCGATACGAGCAGTACTTC	CASSSRYEQYF	11	.	.	TRBV28	TRBJ2-7
TGCAGCGTTAGGGACAGGGGGTACGAGCAGTACTTC	CSVRDRGYEQYF	12	.	TRBD1	TRBV29-1	TRBJ2-7
TGTGCCAGCAACTATGGGACAGAGGGCTTTTATGGCTACACCTTC	CASNYGTEGFYGYTF	15	.	TRBD1	TRBV2	TRBJ1-2